The clone carrying this T cell receptor (beta chain) was recorded at least ten times. The antigen is undetermined. TCRdb reprocessed the reads with MiXCR, giving one entry per CDR3 protein. The sample yields some 700,000 distinct CDR3 sequences, approximately 40% seen once. The V and J ends lost 3 bases and 3 bases, in that order; junction bases with no gene match: 1. This CDR3 is built from 14 residues. Germline V gene sequence: CDR1 SEHNR, CDR2 FQNEAQ (reference sequence). This specimen comes from a study of T cell repertoires in cytomegalovirus infection. Study-wide results and limits: Cumulative public TCR beta family frequency identified CMV carriers with the relevant HLA.

The sample consisted of PBMCs. The receptor comes from a human donor in good health (CMV status not recorded). Some clones in this sample may be carry-over from other donors' samples. The chain carries TRBV7-9 and TRBJ2-3, with 9 bases identical to TRBD2. The CDR3 is CASSFSGRTDTQYF. CDR3 sequence (DNA): TGTGCCAGCAGCTTCAGCGGGAGGACAGATACGCAGTATTTT.